This T cell receptor beta chain was recovered during a study of OX40 agonist ivuxolimab in advanced cancers. Regarding this clone: Antigen unknown.

V lost 4 bases and J lost 2; bases outside the gene matches: 4. CDR3 length equals 15 residues. Germline lookup yields CDR1 MGHDK and CDR2 SYGVNS. General study results and limits: Clonal expansion was among the lowest in partial responders at 0.1-3.0 mg/kg, especially CD8+. More expanded clones were found, on average, in CD8+ than in CD4+ T cells.

Method: immunoSEQ multiplex PCR; TCRdb's copy keeps in-frame clones and lacks some. The sample consists of tens of thousands of clones, about nine tenths of them appearing once. This rearrangement joins TRBV25-1 to TRBJ2-7; TRBD2 agrees at 11 bases. This specimen consisted of CD4+ or CD8+ T cells sorted from blood, obtained in a trial of the OX40 agonist ivuxolimab. This receptor was obtained from an adult with an advanced solid tumor such as melanoma, head and neck, liver or kidney cancer. CDR3 protein: CASSAPGLAAYEQYF. CDR3 in DNA: TGTGCCAGCAGTGCTCCGGGACTAGCGGCCTACGAGCAGTACTTC.